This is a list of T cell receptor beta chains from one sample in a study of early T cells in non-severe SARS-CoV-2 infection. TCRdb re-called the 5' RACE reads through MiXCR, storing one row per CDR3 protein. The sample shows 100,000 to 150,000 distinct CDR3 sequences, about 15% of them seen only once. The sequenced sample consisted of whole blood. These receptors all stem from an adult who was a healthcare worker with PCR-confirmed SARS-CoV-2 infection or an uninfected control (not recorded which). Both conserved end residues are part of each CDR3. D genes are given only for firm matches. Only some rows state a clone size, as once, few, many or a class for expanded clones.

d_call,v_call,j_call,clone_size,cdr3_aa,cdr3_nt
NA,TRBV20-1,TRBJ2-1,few,CSATYDYYNEQFF,TGCAGTGCCACATACGACTACTACAATGAGCAGTTCTTC
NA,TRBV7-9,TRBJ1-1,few,CASSSQLAAFF,TGTGCCAGCAGCTCCCAATTGGCGGCTTTCTTT
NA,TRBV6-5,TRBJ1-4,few,CASSYSLGVWEKLFF,TGTGCCAGCAGTTACTCATTGGGGGTCTGGGAAAAACTGTTTTTT
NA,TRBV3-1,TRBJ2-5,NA,CASSLSGSLKVTQYF,TGTGCCAGCAGCCTGAGCGGATCTTTAAAAGTGACCCAGTACTTC
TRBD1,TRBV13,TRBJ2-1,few,CASSLGQAYNEQFF,TGTGCCAGCAGCTTGGGACAGGCGTACAATGAGCAGTTCTTC
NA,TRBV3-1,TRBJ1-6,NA,CASRNGQLDNSPLHF,TGTGCCAGCAGGAACGGACAGTTGGATAATTCACCCCTCCACTTT
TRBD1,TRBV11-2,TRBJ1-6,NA,CASSPQGQLNSPLHF,TGTGCCAGCAGCCCACAGGGACAGCTAAATTCACCCCTCCACTTT
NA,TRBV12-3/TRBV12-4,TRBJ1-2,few,CAINRGGFRAYTF,TGTGCCATCAACCGGGGGGGCTTTAGGGCCTACACCTTC
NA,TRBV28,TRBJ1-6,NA,CASSIQISYNSPLHF,TGTGCCAGCAGTATACAGATCTCCTATAATTCACCCCTCCACTTT
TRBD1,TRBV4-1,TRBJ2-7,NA,CASSQEGTDWGEQYF,TGCGCCAGCAGCCAAGAAGGGACAGACTGGGGCGAGCAGTACTTC
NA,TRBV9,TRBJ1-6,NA,CASSVEGRGNSPLHF,TGTGCCAGCAGCGTAGAGGGACGGGGTAATTCACCCCTCCACTTT
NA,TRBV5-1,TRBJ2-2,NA,CASSSPPDSKNTGELFF,TGCGCCAGCAGCTCGCCCCCGGACAGCAAGAACACCGGGGAGCTGTTTTTT
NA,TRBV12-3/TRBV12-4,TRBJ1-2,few,CASRELGYGYTF,TGTGCCAGCAGAGAGCTAGGCTATGGCTACACCTTC
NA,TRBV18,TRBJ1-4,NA,CASSPLGRLNEKLFF,TGTGCCAGCTCACCCCTGGGACGGCTTAATGAAAAACTGTTTTTT
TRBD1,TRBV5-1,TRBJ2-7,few,CASSSGDRRLGEQYF,TGCGCCAGCAGCTCGGGGGACAGGCGGCTGGGGGAGCAGTACTTC
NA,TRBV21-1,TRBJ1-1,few,CASRNPPDPEPEAFF,TGTGCCAGCAGAAACCCCCCGGACCCAGAACCTGAAGCTTTCTTT
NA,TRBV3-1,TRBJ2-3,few,CASSQFKSGTFADTQYF,TGTGCCAGCAGCCAATTCAAGTCCGGGACTTTCGCAGATACGCAGTATTTT
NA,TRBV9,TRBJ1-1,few,CASSATGQNTEAFF,TGTGCCAGCAGCGCAACAGGGCAGAACACTGAAGCTTTCTTT
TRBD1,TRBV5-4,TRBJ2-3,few,CASSFYGTGLSDTQYF,TGTGCCAGCAGCTTTTACGGGACAGGGTTGTCAGATACGCAGTATTTT
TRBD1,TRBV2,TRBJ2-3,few,CASSPGTGRTDTQYF,TGTGCCAGCAGCCCCGGGACAGGGAGGACAGATACGCAGTATTTT
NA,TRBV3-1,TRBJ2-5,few,CASSQQLAETQYF,TGTGCCAGCAGCCAGCAGCTAGCGGAGACCCAGTACTTC
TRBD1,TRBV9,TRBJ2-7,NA,CASSVGDRPTREQYF,TGTGCCAGCAGCGTAGGGGACAGACCCACGCGCGAGCAGTACTTC
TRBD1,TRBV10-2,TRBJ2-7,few,CASGPTGFSYEQYF,TGCGCCAGCGGACCGACAGGGTTTTCCTACGAGCAGTACTTC
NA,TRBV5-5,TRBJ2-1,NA,CASSPTPQQYNEQFF,TGTGCCAGCAGCCCGACACCTCAACAATACAATGAGCAGTTCTTC
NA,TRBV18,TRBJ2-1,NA,CASSETSRGSYNEQFF,TGTGCCAGCTCAGAAACTAGCAGGGGCTCCTACAATGAGCAGTTCTTC
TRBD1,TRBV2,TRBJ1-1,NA,CASSTGANTEAFF,TGTGCCAGCTCGACAGGGGCGAACACTGAAGCTTTCTTT
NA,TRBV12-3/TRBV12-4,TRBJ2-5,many,CASSPMGNQETQYF,TGTGCCAGCAGTCCGATGGGAAACCAAGAGACCCAGTACTTC
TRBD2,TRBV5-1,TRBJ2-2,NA,CASQRGGAGAGELFF,TGCGCCAGTCAACGCGGAGGTGCGGGGGCCGGGGAGCTGTTTTTT
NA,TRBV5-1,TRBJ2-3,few,CASSFRGAGTDTQYF,TGCGCCAGCAGCTTCAGAGGGGCCGGCACAGATACGCAGTATTTT
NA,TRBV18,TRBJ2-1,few,CASSPAIYNEQFF,TGTGCCAGCTCACCAGCAATATACAATGAGCAGTTCTTC
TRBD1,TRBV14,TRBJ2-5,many,CASSHRTGGKETQYF,TGTGCCAGCAGCCACAGGACAGGGGGAAAAGAGACCCAGTACTTC
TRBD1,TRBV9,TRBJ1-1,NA,CASSFDDRGEAFF,TGTGCCAGCAGCTTTGACGACAGGGGGGAAGCTTTCTTT
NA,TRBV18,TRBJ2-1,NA,CASSPKSENEQFF,TGTGCCAGCTCACCAAAAAGTGAAAATGAGCAGTTCTTC